These T cell receptor beta chains were read from a single sample in a study of cytomegalovirus exposure and HLA in healthy donors. The assay was immunoSEQ multiplex PCR, and TCRdb's table has in-frame clones only and misses some. The table shows approximately 290,000 clones, with around 80% occurring only once. The sample taken for sequencing was PBMCs. The receptors were sampled from a girl aged 2-10 years in good health and CMV-seronegative. The CDR3 runs from the conserved cysteine through the conserved F or W. A D gene is named only where the DNA matches it firmly.

CDR3 length	V gene	D gene	J gene	CDR3 protein
15	TRBV5-6	TRBD1	TRBJ2-7	CASSLAPGQTYEQYF
14	TRBV30	-	TRBJ1-5	CAWSVGNANQPQHF
14	TRBV10-3	-	TRBJ2-4	CAITPDLAKNIQYF
18	TRBV21-1	-	TRBJ2-7	CASSKWTSGEGGSYEQYF
13	TRBV28	TRBD2	TRBJ2-7	CASSLRGAYEQYF
13	TRBV9	-	TRBJ2-5	CASSGAAQETQYF
13	TRBV29-1	TRBD1	TRBJ2-7	CSVLTGQGYEQYF
15	TRBV2	-	TRBJ1-5	CASSPGLVPHQPQHF
17	TRBV28	TRBD1	TRBJ2-7	CASSSAGTGEPTYEQYF
14	TRBV5-1	-	TRBJ1-4	CASHTGQRNEKLFF
13	TRBV18	-	TRBJ1-4	CASSATTNEKLFF
15	TRBV6-5	TRBD1	TRBJ1-5	CASSPGTGRNQPQHF
16	TRBV28	TRBD2	TRBJ2-1	CASSLPTSGGHNEQFF
16	TRBV27	TRBD2	TRBJ2-5	CASAGLAGVFFGTQYF
16	TRBV25-1	TRBD1	TRBJ1-1	CASSEVRDSWNTEAFF
17	TRBV10-3	-	TRBJ2-1	CAISETDYRGNYNEQFF
14	TRBV27	TRBD1	TRBJ1-1	CASTSTGANTEAFF
16	TRBV7-9	TRBD1	TRBJ1-5	CASSLGDRAHDQPQHF
16	TRBV6-5	TRBD2	TRBJ2-7	CASSYSLAGGSYEQYF
15	TRBV19	TRBD1	TRBJ1-2	CASTGTGYSNYGYTF
14	TRBV9	TRBD2	TRBJ2-5	CASSALTSAETQYF
15	TRBV13	-	TRBJ1-1	CASSSAGQLNTEAFF
12	TRBV30	-	TRBJ2-7	CAWSLLGAEQYF
16	TRBV6-5	TRBD2	TRBJ2-3	CASSFSGLAGDGTQYF
15	TRBV9	-	TRBJ2-7	CASSVAWGTIYEQYF
14	TRBV10-3	-	TRBJ1-1	CAISEEYEGTEAFF
18	TRBV9	-	TRBJ2-3	CASSYPPRGRDGTDTQYF
16	TRBV28	TRBD2	TRBJ2-2	CASRLSGSGTTGELFF
19	TRBV4-1	TRBD1	TRBJ2-1	CASSQHVVQRDRRTNEQFF
16	TRBV4-2	TRBD2	TRBJ2-1	CASSQVATSGTDEQFF
15	TRBV4-1	TRBD2	TRBJ2-7	CASSQVSGSRYEQYF
15	TRBV7-3	-	TRBJ2-1	CASSWVASSYNEQFF
15	TRBV5-4	-	TRBJ1-6	CASSLLPGGNSPLHF
15	TRBV27	-	TRBJ2-1	CASSLGLGSYNEQFF
14	TRBV5-6	TRBD1	TRBJ1-3	CASSSTGGGTTIYF
15	TRBV7-9	TRBD1	TRBJ2-7	CASSSTGQGIYEQYF
16	TRBV7-9	TRBD2	TRBJ2-1	CASSQTGTSFYNEQFF
16	TRBV7-3	TRBD2	TRBJ2-1	CASSPYIVASGDEQFF
16	TRBV5-1	TRBD2	TRBJ2-1	CASSVLAGYSYNEQFF
16	TRBV7-2	TRBD2	TRBJ2-3	CASSSLASGRIDTQYF
14	TRBV27	-	TRBJ2-3	CASSTGSGADTQYF
17	TRBV28	-	TRBJ2-3	CASSLTPFRASTDTQYF
15	TRBV28	-	TRBJ1-3	CASRGRGAPANTIYF
13	TRBV27	-	TRBJ1-1	CATRAIGNTEAFF
14	TRBV6-6	TRBD1	TRBJ2-5	CASSNRGRGETQYF
15	TRBV6-1	-	TRBJ1-3	CASSEGGIAGNTIYF
15	TRBV7-3	TRBD2	TRBJ2-1	CASSPGLAGGGEQFF
17	TRBV9	-	TRBJ2-3	CASSVEQGGIGTDTQYF
13	TRBV5-8	-	TRBJ1-2	CASSLGERYGYTF
13	TRBV6-1	-	TRBJ1-2	CASSELGRGGYTF
20	TRBV7-6	TRBD2	TRBJ2-2	CASSQTGFLAGGPSTGELFF
15	TRBV6-6	-	TRBJ2-2	CASSSSDRNTGELFF
16	TRBV27	-	TRBJ1-5	CASSRTGQTSNQPQHF
15	TRBV19	-	TRBJ1-2	CASSIAVAGSYGYTF
14	TRBV5-4	TRBD2	TRBJ2-7	CASSIGLADYEQYF
14	TRBV7-9	TRBD1	TRBJ1-1	CASSNQDRGTEAFF